These 8 T cell receptor beta chains originate from one sample sequenced in a study of blood T cells in healthy people across ages. Using a J-beta primer mix together with a sample-barcoded 5' primer, a second PCR was run for roughly 7 to 12 cycles. One entry per CDR3 protein results from TCRdb running MiXCR on the 5' RACE reads. The sample records more than 800,000 distinct CDR3 sequences, 45% being singletons. The sequenced sample consisted of blood. The source is an older woman in good health.

This rearrangement joins TRBV27 to TRBJ2-5; 14 positions agree with TRBD2. The CDR3 consists of 17 residues. Trimming removed 2 bases from V and 11 bases from J; junction bases left unmatched: 13. Germline lookup yields CDR1 MNHEY and CDR2 SMNVEV (reference sequence). The CDR3, as DNA: TGTGCCAGCAGTTTACTAAGCGGGACTAGCGGGAGAGGAGAGCAGTACTTC. Amino acids: CASSLLSGTSGRGEQYF.

The DNA of the CDR3 is TGCAGCGTTGATTCGGCTAGCGGAGGCAGGATCGGGGAGCTGTTTTTT. Protein: CSVDSASGGRIGELFF. This chain connects TRBV29-1 to TRBJ2-2, with 7 bases aligning to TRBD2. After removal of 3 bases from V and 7 bases from J, the junction contained 14 bases not matched to a gene. The germline CDR1 and CDR2 sequences are SQVTM and ANQGSEA. There are 16 residues in the CDR3.

The V call is TRBV28, the J call TRBJ1-5; no definite D call. The CDR3 is made up of 11 amino acids. The V end was cut by 5 bases, the J end by 4 bases, with 3 bases between. In germline, CDR1 is MDHEN, CDR2 SYDVKM. CDR3 region: CASSPNQPQHF. The CDR3 bases are TGTGCCAGCAGTCCAAATCAGCCCCAGCATTTT. The full variable domain, rest sourced from reference TRBV28 and TRBJ1-5, is DVKVTQSSRYLVKRTGEKVFLECVQDMDHENMFWYRQDPGLGLRLIYFSYDVKMKEKGDIPEGYSVSREKKERFSLILESASTNQTSMYLCASSPNQPQHFGDGTRLSIL.

This clonotype appeared a few times. Just one base apart from a much larger clone, this may be a read error. This chain links TRBV5-1 with TRBJ2-5; D is perhaps TRBD1 or TRBD2 (5 bases each). The J call may be faulty, since TRBJ2-7 better matches the DNA end. The length of the CDR3 is 13 residues. Germline V gives CDR1 SGHRS, CDR2 YFSETQ. CDR3 nucleotides: TGCGCCAGCAGGTCGGGACCCCGCGGCGAGCAGTACTTC. It specifies CASRSGPRGEQYF.

This clonotype was counted between two and nine times. The J gene is TRBJ2-7, the V gene TRBV27, with D perhaps matching TRBD2 (6 bases). The V gene lost 0 bases and the J gene lost 7 bases, with 22 bases spanning the gap. Per the germline V gene, CDR1 is MNHEY and CDR2 is SMNVEV (reference sequence). The CDR3 runs 17 residues. Here the CDR3 DNA reads TGTGCCAGCAGTTTATCCCCCGGTGGAGCGGGCCCCAGGGAGCAGTACTTC. This encodes CASSLSPGGAGPREQYF.

CDR3 amino acids: CASSAATRASEQYF. The CDR3 DNA follows: TGTGCCAGCAGTGCGGCGACCCGAGCTAGCGAGCAGTACTTC. The chain combines TRBV6-1 with TRBJ2-7; D is undetermined. CDR1 MNHNS and CDR2 SASEGT come from the germline V gene. The CDR3 has 14 amino acids. Deletions cut 4 bases from V and 6 bases from J, with 16 bases between.

The rearrangement joins TRBV12-3 or TRBV12-4 to TRBJ2-1; 8 nucleotides align to TRBD1. The CDR3 consists of 15 residues. Unmatched junction bases numbered 8, after V lost 0 bases and J lost 10 bases. CDR3 in DNA: TGTGCCAGCAGTTTAGCGGTGTCAGGGGGCCTCGAGCAGTTCTTC. This codes for CASSLAVSGGLEQFF.

This clonotype has just one count. The genes are TRBV12-3 or TRBV12-4 and TRBJ1-6, with unresolved D. The CDR3 covers 12 residues. Trimming removed 5 bases at V and 12 bases at J, with 11 bases between. CDR3: CASSIGPQPLHF. The CDR3, as DNA: TGTGCCAGCAGTATAGGACCGCAACCCCTCCACTTT.